This record looks at one T cell receptor beta chain sequence and its context. The antigen is unknown. This entry belongs to a study of CD4 T cells in relation to SARS-CoV-2 and coronaviruses. Unexposed donor CD4+ T cells date from about 2011-2018, before the COVID-19 pandemic. V was pared by 4 bases and J by 9 bases, with 7 bases of the junction left unmatched. The length of the CDR3 is 15 residues. Germline values: CDR1 SGHTA, CDR2 FQGTGA. Method: immunoSEQ multiplex PCR; TCRdb's copy keeps in-frame clones and lacks some. Here the sample spans tens of thousands of clones, 93% being singletons. Findings and caveats of the study: Each donor contributed either pre-pandemic or post-infection samples, not both.

The rearrangement links TRBV7-3 to TRBJ1-6; 9 bases match TRBD1. The TCR was taken from a human donor in good health. Sample: naive CD4+ T cells from PBMCs. The subset was: naive CD4+ T cells isolated by negative enrichment. In DNA form, the CDR3 reads TGTGCCAGCAGCTCGGGACAGGGAGTAGGTTCACCCCTCCACTTT. Translated, it gives CASSSGQGVGSPLHF.